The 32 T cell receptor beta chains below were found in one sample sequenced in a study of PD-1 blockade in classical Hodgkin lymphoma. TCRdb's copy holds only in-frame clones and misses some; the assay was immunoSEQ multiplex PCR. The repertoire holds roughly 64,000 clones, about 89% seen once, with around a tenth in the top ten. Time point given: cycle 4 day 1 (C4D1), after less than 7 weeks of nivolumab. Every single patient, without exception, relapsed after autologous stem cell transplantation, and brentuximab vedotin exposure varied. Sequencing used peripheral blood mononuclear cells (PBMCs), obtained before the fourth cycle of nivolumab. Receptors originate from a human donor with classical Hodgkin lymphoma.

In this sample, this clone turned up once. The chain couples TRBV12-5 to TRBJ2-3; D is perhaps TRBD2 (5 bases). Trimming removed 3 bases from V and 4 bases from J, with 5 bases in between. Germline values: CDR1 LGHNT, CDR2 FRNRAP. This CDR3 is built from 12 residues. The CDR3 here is CASGFSADTQYF. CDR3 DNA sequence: TGTGCTAGTGGTTTTAGCGCAGATACGCAGTATTTT. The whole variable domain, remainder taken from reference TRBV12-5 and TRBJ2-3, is DARVTQTPRHKVTEMGQEVTMRCQPILGHNTVFWYRQTMMQGLELLAYFRNRAPLDDSGMPKDRFSAEMPDATLATLKIQPSEPRDSAVYFCASGFSADTQYFGPGTRLTVL.

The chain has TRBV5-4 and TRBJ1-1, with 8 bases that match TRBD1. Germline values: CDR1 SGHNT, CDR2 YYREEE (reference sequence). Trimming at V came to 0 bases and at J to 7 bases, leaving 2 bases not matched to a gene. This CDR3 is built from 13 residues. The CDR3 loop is CASSLGTGGEAFF. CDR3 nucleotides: TGTGCCAGCAGCTTGGGTACAGGGGGTGAAGCTTTCTTT.

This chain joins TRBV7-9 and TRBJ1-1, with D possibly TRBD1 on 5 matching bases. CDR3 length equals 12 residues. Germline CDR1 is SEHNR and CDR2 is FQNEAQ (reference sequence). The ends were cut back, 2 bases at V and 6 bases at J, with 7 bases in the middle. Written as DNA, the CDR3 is TGTGCCAGCAGCTTAACGACAGCTGAAGCTTTCTTT. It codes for CASSLTTAEAFF. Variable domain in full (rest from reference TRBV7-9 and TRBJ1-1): DTGVSQNPRHKITKRGQNVTFRCDPISEHNRLYWYRQTLGQGPEFLTYFQNEAQLEKSRLLSDRFSAERPKGSFSTLEIQRTEQGDSAMYLCASSLTTAEAFFGQGTRLTVV.

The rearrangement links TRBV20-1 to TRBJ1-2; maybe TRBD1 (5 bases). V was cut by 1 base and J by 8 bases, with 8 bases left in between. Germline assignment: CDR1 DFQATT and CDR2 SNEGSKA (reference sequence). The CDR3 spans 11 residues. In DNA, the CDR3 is TGCAGTGCTAGAGTCAGGGAAGGCTACACCTTC. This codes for CSARVREGYTF.

For the CDR3, the DNA is TGTGCCAGCAGTTCGCAGGGGGCAGTCAATCAGCCCCAGCATTTT. Translation gives CASSSQGAVNQPQHF. The chain uses TRBV28 and TRBJ1-5, with 8 bases lining up with TRBD1. The CDR3 consists of 15 residues. The trim removed 4 bases at V and 3 bases at J, leaving 5 bases unmatched. CDR1 is MDHEN and CDR2 is SYDVKM in the germline V gene.

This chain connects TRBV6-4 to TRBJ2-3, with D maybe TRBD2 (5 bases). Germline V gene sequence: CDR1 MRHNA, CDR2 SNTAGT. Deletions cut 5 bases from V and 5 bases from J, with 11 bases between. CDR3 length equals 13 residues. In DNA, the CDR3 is TGTGCCAGCAGTTCGGGGTATGGAGATACGCAGTATTTT. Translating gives CASSSGYGDTQYF.

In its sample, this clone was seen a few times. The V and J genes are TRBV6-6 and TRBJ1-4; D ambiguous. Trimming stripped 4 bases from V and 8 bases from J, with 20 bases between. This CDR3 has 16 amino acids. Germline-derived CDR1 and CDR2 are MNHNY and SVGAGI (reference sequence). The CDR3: CASSFYSTGEWEKLFF. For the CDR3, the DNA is TGTGCCAGCAGTTTCTACTCGACTGGCGAGTGGGAAAAACTGTTTTTT.

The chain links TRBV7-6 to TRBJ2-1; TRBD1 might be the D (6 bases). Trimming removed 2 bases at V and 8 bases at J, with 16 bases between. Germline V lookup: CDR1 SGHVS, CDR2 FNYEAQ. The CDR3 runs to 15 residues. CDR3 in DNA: TGTGCCAGCAGCTTAAGGACAGTGACTTTCCATGAGCAGTTCTTC. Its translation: CASSLRTVTFHEQFF.

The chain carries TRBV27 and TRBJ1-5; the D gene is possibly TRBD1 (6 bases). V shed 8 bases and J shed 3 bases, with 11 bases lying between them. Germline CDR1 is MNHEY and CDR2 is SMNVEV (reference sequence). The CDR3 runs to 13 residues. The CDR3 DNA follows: TGTGCCAGCGCTGGACAGTTCAATCAGCCCCAGCATTTT. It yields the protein CASAGQFNQPQHF.

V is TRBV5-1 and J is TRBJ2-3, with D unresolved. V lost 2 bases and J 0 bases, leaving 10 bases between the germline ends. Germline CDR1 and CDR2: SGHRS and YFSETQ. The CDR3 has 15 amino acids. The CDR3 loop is CASSLGRSSTDTQYF. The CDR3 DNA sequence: TGCGCCAGCAGCTTAGGCAGGTCTAGCACAGATACGCAGTATTTT.

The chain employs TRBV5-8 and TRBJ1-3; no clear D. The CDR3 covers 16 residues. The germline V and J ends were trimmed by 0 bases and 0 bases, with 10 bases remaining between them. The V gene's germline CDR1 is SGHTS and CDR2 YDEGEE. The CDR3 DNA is TGTGCCAGCAGCTTGGCAGGACGGTTCTCTGGAAACACCATATATTTT. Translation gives CASSLAGRFSGNTIYF.

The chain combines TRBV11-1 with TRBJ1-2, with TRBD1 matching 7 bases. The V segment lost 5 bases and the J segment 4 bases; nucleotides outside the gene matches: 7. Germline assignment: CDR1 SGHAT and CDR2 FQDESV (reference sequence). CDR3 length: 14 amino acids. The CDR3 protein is CASSPTGFAYGYTF. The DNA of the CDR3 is TGTGCCAGCAGCCCGACAGGGTTCGCCTATGGCTACACCTTC. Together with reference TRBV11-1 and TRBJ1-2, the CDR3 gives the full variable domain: EAEVAQSPRYKITEKSQAVAFWCDPISGHATLYWYRQILGQGPELLVQFQDESVVDDSQLPKDRFSAERLKGVDSTLKIQPAELGDSAMYLCASSPTGFAYGYTFGSGTRLTVV.

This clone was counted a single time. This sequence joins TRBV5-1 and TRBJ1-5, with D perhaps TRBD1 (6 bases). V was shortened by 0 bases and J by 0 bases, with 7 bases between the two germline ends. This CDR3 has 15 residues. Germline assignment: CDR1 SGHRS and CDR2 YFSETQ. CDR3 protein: CASSLAQGSNQPQHF. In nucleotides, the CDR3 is TGCGCCAGCAGCTTGGCACAGGGTAGCAATCAGCCCCAGCATTTT.

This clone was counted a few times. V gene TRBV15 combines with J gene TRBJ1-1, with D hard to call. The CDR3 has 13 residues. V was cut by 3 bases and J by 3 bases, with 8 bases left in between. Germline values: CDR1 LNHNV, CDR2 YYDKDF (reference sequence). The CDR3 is CATSREGHTEAFF. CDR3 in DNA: TGTGCCACCAGCAGGGAAGGACACACTGAAGCTTTCTTT.

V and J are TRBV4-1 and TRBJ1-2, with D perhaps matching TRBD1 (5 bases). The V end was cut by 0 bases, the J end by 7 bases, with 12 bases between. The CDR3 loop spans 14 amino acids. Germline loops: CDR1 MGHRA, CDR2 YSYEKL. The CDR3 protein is CASSQDTTGVGYTF. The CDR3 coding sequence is TGCGCCAGCAGCCAAGACACAACGGGGGTTGGCTACACCTTC.

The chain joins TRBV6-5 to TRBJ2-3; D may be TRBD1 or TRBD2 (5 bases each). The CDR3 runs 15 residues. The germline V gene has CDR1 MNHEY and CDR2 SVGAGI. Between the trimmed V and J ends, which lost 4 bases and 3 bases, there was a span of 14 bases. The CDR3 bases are TGTGCCAGCAGTTTGACAGAGGGTAGGACAGATACGCAGTATTTT. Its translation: CASSLTEGRTDTQYF.

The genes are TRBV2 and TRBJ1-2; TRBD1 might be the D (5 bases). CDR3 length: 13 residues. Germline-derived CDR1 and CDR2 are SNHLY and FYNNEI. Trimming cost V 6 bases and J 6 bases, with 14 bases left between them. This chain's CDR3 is CASRGGLNHGYTF. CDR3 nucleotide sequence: TGTGCCAGCAGGGGGGGACTGAACCATGGCTACACCTTC.

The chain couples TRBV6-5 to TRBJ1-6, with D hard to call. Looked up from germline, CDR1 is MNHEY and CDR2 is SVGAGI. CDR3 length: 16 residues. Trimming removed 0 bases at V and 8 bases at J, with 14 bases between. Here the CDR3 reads CASSYSSGRAYSPLHF. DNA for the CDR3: TGTGCCAGCAGTTACTCGAGTGGTAGGGCTTATTCACCCCTCCACTTT.

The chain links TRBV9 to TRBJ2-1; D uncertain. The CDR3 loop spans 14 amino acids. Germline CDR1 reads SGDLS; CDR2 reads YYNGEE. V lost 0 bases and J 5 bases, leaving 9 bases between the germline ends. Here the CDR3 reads CASSVGPTNNEQFF. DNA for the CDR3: TGTGCCAGCAGCGTAGGCCCAACTAACAATGAGCAGTTCTTC.

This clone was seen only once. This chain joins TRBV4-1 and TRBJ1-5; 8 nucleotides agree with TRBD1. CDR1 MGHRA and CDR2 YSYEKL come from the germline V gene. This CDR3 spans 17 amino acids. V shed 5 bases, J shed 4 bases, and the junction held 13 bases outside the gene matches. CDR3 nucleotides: TGCGCCAGCAGCACCGGACAGGGTTCCGGTCCTAATCAGCCCCAGCATTTT. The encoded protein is CASSTGQGSGPNQPQHF.

CDR3 in amino acids: CASSHRDRGRLSRTDTQYF. DNA for the CDR3: TGTGCCAGTAGTCACCGGGACAGGGGCCGACTTTCCCGCACAGATACGCAGTATTTT. The chain employs TRBV19 and TRBJ2-3; TRBD1 aligns across 10 bases. The length of the CDR3 is 19 residues. Germline-derived CDR1 and CDR2 are LNHDA and SQIVND (reference sequence). Losses at the gene ends were 5 bases for V and 1 base for J; bases not matched to a gene: 15. Based on the CDR3 plus reference TRBV19 and TRBJ2-3, the full variable domain is DGGITQSPKYLFRKEGQNVTLSCEQNLNHDAMYWYRQDPGQGLRLIYYSQIVNDFQKGDIAEGYSVSREKKESFPLTVTSAQKNPTAFYLCASSHRDRGRLSRTDTQYFGPGTRLTVL.

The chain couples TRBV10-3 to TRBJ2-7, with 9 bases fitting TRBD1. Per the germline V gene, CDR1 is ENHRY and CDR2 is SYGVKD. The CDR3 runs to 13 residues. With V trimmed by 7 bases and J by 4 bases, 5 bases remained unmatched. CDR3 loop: CAIKRDRDYEQYF. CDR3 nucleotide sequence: TGTGCCATCAAGAGGGACAGGGATTACGAGCAGTACTTC.

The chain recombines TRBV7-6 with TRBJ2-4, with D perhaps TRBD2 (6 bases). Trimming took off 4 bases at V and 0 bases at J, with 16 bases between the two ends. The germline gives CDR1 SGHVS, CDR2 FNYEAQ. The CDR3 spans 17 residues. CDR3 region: CASSSQMGGLAKNIQYF. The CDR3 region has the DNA TGTGCCAGCAGCTCCCAGATGGGAGGTTTAGCCAAAAACATTCAGTACTTC.

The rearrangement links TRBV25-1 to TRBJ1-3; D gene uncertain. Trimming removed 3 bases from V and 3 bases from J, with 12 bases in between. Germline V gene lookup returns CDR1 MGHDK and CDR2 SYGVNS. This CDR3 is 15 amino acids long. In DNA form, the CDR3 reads TGTGCCAGCAGTGATTCAAGGATCCTTGGAAACACCATATATTTT. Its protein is CASSDSRILGNTIYF. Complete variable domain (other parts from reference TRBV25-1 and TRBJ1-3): EADIYQTPRYLVIGTGKKITLECSQTMGHDKMYWYQQDPGMELHLIHYSYGVNSTEKGDLSSESTVSRIRTEHFPLTLESARPSHTSQYLCASSDSRILGNTIYFGEGSWLTVV.

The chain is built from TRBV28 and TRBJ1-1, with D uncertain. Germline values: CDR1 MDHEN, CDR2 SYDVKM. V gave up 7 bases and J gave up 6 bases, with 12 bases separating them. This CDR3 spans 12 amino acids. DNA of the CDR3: TGTGCCAGCACTGGGGTTGTCCCTGAAGCTTTCTTT. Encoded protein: CASTGVVPEAFF.

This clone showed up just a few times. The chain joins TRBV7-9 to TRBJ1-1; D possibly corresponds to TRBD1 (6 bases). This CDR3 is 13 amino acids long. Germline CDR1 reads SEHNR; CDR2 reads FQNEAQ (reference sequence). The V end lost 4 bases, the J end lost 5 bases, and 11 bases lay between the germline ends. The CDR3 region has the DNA TGTGCCAGCAGCTCAGGACAGAGTACTGAAGCTTTCTTT. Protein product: CASSSGQSTEAFF.

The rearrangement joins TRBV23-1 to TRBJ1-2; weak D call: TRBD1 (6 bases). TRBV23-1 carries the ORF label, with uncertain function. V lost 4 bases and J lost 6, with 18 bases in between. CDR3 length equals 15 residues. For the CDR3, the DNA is TGCGCCAGCAGTCCTATAATGGCGGGGGGCGATGGCTACACCTTC. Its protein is CASSPIMAGGDGYTF.

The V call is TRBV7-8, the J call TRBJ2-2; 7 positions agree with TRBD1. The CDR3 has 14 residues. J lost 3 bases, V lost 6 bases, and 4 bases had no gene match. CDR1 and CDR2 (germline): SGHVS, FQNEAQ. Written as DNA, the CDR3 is TGTGCCAGCAGTTCCAGGGGGTACACCGGGGAGCTGTTTTTT. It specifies CASSSRGYTGELFF.

DNA for the CDR3: TGTGCCAGCAGTTTAAACCGGGACCTTGGTCGGGACACCATATATTTT. Translation: CASSLNRDLGRDTIYF. V gene TRBV7-6 combines with J gene TRBJ1-3, with D maybe TRBD1 (5 bases). The CDR3 totals 16 residues. CDR1 is SGHVS and CDR2 is FNYEAQ in the germline V gene. The V end was cut by 6 bases, the J end by 8 bases, with 23 bases between.

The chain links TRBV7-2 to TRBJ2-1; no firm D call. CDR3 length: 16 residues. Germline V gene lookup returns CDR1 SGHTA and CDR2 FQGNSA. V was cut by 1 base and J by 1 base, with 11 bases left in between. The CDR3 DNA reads TGTGCCAGCAGCTTAGTATCTGGCGCGTCCTACAATGAGCAGTTCTTC. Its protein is CASSLVSGASYNEQFF.

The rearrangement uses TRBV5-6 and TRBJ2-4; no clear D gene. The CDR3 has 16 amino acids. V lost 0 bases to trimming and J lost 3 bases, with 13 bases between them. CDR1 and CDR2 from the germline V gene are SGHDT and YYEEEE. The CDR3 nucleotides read TGTGCCAGCAGCTTGGCCCTGGGTTTGGGCAAAAACATTCAGTACTTC. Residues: CASSLALGLGKNIQYF.

CDR3 sequence reads: CASSEGEHYGYTF. In DNA form, the CDR3 reads TGTGCCAGCAGTGAGGGGGAGCACTATGGCTACACCTTC. This chain uses TRBV5-4 with TRBJ1-2; D is perhaps TRBD1 (6 bases). This CDR3 has 13 residues. Germline-derived CDR1 and CDR2 are SGHNT and YYREEE (reference sequence). V lost 5 bases and J 3 bases, leaving 11 bases between the germline ends.